This T cell receptor beta chain was sequenced in a study of shared clonotypes between healthy human individuals. Here immunoSEQ multiplex PCR was the method, and the copy in TCRdb shows in-frame clones only, minus some. The profile shows 500,000 to 550,000 clones, approximately 95% of them singletons. Germline-derived CDR1 and CDR2 are PRHDT and FYEKMQ (reference sequence). CDR3 length: 13 amino acids. J lost 5 bases, V lost 6 bases, and 3 bases had no gene match. The chain links TRBV13 to TRBJ2-7, with 11 bases fitting TRBD2. The sequencing sample was made of naive CD4+ T cells sorted from blood. Subset: CD45RA+ positively selected. This TCR was recovered from a woman aged 30 to 39 in good health. This CDR3 is CASRLAGAHEQYF. DNA for the CDR3: TGTGCCAGCAGACTAGCGGGAGCCCACGAGCAGTACTTC.